This TCR beta chain is from a study of early T cells in non-severe SARS-CoV-2 infection. The wider study: It was bulk RNA from unsorted whole blood that was sequenced, and the chains were unpaired.

This clonotype came up many times. Molecules of cDNA were individually given unique molecular identifiers that were attached to them. Via MiXCR, TCRdb re-called the 5' RACE reads, giving one row per CDR3 protein. The sample holds some 48,000 distinct CDR3 sequences, approximately 13% seen once. The receptor comes from an adult who was a healthcare worker with PCR-confirmed SARS-CoV-2 infection or an uninfected control (not recorded which). Sequenced sample: whole blood.

The CDR3, as DNA: TGTGCCAGCAGCACCCCGACTGGGGGCGACGAGCAGTACTTC. Encoded protein: CASSTPTGGDEQYF. This chain joins TRBV5-4 and TRBJ2-7; a possible D gene is TRBD1 (6 bases). Looked up from germline, CDR1 is SGHNT and CDR2 is YYREEE (reference sequence). The CDR3 has 14 residues. V was shortened by 4 bases and J by 5 bases, with 16 bases between the two germline ends.